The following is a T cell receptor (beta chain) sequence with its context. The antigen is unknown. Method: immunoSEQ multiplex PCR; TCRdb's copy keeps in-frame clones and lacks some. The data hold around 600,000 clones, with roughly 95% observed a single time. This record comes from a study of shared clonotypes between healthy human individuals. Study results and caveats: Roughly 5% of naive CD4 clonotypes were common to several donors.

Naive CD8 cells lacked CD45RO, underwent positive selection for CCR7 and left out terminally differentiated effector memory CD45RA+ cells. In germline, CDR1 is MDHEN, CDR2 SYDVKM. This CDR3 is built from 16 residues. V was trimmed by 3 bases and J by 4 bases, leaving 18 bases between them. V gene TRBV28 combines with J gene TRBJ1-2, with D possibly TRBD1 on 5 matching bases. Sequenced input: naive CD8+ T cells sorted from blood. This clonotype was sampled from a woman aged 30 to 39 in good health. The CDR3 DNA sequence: TGTGCCAGCAGTTTGACACCTCAGGGAGCAGTCTATGGCTACACCTTC. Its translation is CASSLTPQGAVYGYTF.